This T cell receptor beta chain was found in a study of T cell responses to AZD1222 COVID-19 vaccine. Study-wide findings and caveats: Donors were mostly white British, more females; clonal diversity possibly underestimated. Repertoires in all cases were sampled only once the peak T cell response had passed.

The protocol was immunoSEQ multiplex PCR, while the TCRdb copy is restricted to in-frame clones and leaves out a portion. The sample contains about 35,000 clones, around 84% of which appear only once. Note on this clone: Its antigen remains unknown.

The CDR3 contains 13 residues. V was cut by 4 bases and J by 3 bases, with 8 bases left in between. From germline, CDR1 is LGHDT and CDR2 YNNKEL (reference sequence). The receptor was isolated from an adult who received the AZD1222 COVID-19 vaccine. This chain joins TRBV3-1 (or the pseudogene TRBV3-2) and TRBJ2-3; D is perhaps TRBD1 (5 bases). Source: peripheral blood, taken 28 days after the second AZD1222 dose. The CDR3: CASSPPGTDTQYF. CDR3 nucleotides: TGTGCCAGCAGCCCCCCAGGGACAGATACGCAGTATTTT.